The 11 T cell receptor beta chains below all came from one sample that was sequenced in a study of shared clonotypes between healthy human individuals. The protocol was immunoSEQ multiplex PCR, while the TCRdb copy is restricted to in-frame clones and leaves out a portion. The sample yields about 1 million clones, about 75% seen once. The specimen was memory CD4+ T cells sorted from blood. Indicated subset: CD45RA-negative fraction. The receptors shown here come from a man aged 18 to 30 in good health.

The chain has TRBV25-1 and TRBJ2-3, with D tentatively TRBD1 or TRBD2 (5 bases each). The CDR3 totals 16 residues. From germline, CDR1 is MGHDK and CDR2 SYGVNS. Trimming took off 4 bases at V and 0 bases at J, with 14 bases between the two ends. The CDR3 here is CASSGGSVSSTDTQYF. DNA of the CDR3: TGTGCCAGCAGTGGGGGGTCGGTCTCTAGCACAGATACGCAGTATTTT.

The chain joins TRBV7-8 to TRBJ2-5; 11 positions agree with TRBD1. Germline V gene sequence: CDR1 SGHVS, CDR2 FQNEAQ. V shed 1 base, J shed 4 bases, and the junction held 2 bases outside the gene matches. This CDR3 is built from 15 residues. This CDR3 reads CASSLVDRGRETQYF. The CDR3 region has the DNA TGTGCCAGCAGCTTAGTGGACAGGGGGCGAGAGACCCAGTACTTC.

Comments on this clone: Just one base apart from a much larger clone, this may be a read error. The CDR3 region has the DNA TGTGCCAGCAGCCACTACGAGCAGTACTTC. As protein: CASSHYEQYF. The V call is TRBV28, the J call TRBJ2-5, with D unresolved. The J call is uncertain, as TRBJ2-7 better fits the DNA end. This CDR3 region has 10 residues. From germline, CDR1 is MDHEN and CDR2 SYDVKM.

The gene calls are TRBV11-3 and TRBJ1-6; D ambiguous. V lost 5 bases and J 11 bases, leaving 13 bases between the germline ends. The CDR3 covers 13 residues. Per the germline V gene, CDR1 is SGHNT and CDR2 is YENEEA. The DNA of the CDR3 is TGTGCCAGCAGCCCCCCCCCGGGCGCACCCCTCCACTTT. This encodes CASSPPPGAPLHF.

J is TRBJ2-5 and V is TRBV10-2; perhaps TRBD2 as D (5 bases). Germline V gene sequence: CDR1 WSHSY, CDR2 SAAADI. V was pared by 2 bases and J by 5 bases, with 12 bases between. CDR3 length equals 14 residues. CDR3 DNA: TGCGCCAGCAGTGAGGCGGGTCCTCGGGAGACCCAGTACTTC. Its protein product is CASSEAGPRETQYF.

The chain uses TRBV18 and TRBJ2-2; either TRBD1 or TRBD2 may fit D (5 bases each). Germline-derived CDR1 and CDR2 are KGHSH and LQKENI. The CDR3 spans 17 residues. V was cut by 4 bases and J by 3 bases, with 18 bases left in between. CDR3 bases: TGTGCCAGCTCACTCGACCAGGGTCGAGGGCACACCGGGGAGCTGTTTTTT. Protein: CASSLDQGRGHTGELFF. Using reference TRBV18 and TRBJ2-2 for the parts outside the CDR3, the full variable domain is NAGVMQNPRHLVRRRGQEARLRCSPMKGHSHVYWYRQLPEEGLKFMVYLQKENIIDESGMPKERFSAEFPKEGPSILRIQQVVRGDSAAYFCASSLDQGRGHTGELFFGEGSRLTVL.

The chain links TRBV28 to TRBJ1-5; D might be TRBD1 (5 bases). The CDR3 sequence is 16 residues long. Between the trimmed V and J ends, which lost 7 bases and 6 bases, there was a span of 22 bases. Germline CDR1 and CDR2: MDHEN and SYDVKM. CDR3 loop: CASTPRWQGSGQPQHF. The CDR3, as DNA: TGTGCCAGCACCCCTCGGTGGCAGGGATCGGGTCAGCCCCAGCATTTT.

The V and J genes are TRBV10-3 and TRBJ1-2; D might be TRBD1 (6 bases). The germline gives CDR1 ENHRY, CDR2 SYGVKD. V gave up 6 bases and J gave up 1 base, with 12 bases separating them. There are 14 residues in the CDR3. In nucleotides, the CDR3 is TGTGCCATCAGACGGACAGACTTTAACTATGGCTACACCTTC. It codes for CAIRRTDFNYGYTF.

The chain joins TRBV6-5 to TRBJ1-1; D possibly corresponds to TRBD1 (6 bases). Between the trimmed V and J ends, which lost 7 bases and 4 bases, there was a span of 16 bases. The V gene's germline CDR1 is MNHEY and CDR2 SVGAGI. The CDR3 is made up of 14 amino acids. In nucleotides, the CDR3 is TGTGCCAGCAATAAACACAAACAGGGCACTGAAGCTTTCTTT. Residues: CASNKHKQGTEAFF.

The table lists this clone with a few counts. V and J are TRBV19 and TRBJ1-1; 10 nucleotides line up with TRBD1. Germline V gives CDR1 LNHDA, CDR2 SQIVND (reference sequence). The CDR3 has 15 amino acids. V dropped 1 base and J dropped 3; count of bases not matched to a gene: 2. CDR3 DNA: TGTGCCAGTAGTATAGGACAGGGGGCCCACACTGAAGCTTTCTTT. It specifies CASSIGQGAHTEAFF.

V is TRBV6-6 and J is TRBJ1-6, with 8 bases identical to TRBD1. Per the germline V gene, CDR1 is MNHNY and CDR2 is SVGAGI (reference sequence). V trimming: 5 bases; J trimming: 4 bases; junction bases outside the gene matches: 1. The CDR3 has 14 residues. CDR3 loop: CASSNRGYNSPLHF. The CDR3 DNA is TGTGCCAGCAGTAACAGGGGGTATAATTCACCCCTCCACTTT.